This T cell receptor (beta chain) was recovered during a study of blood T cells in healthy people across ages (dated by TCRdb to 2013 to 2016). As for the study more broadly: In model experiments, roughly one uniquely barcoded TCR beta cDNA molecule per two T cells was captured by template switching. The donors were divided into four age groups: young (average approximately 17 years), middle-aged (approximately 41), aged (approximately 64) and long-lived (about 84). Age-related changes in TCR beta repertoire diversity were measured in the study by deep sequencing normalized with unique cDNA molecular identifiers. To avoid experimental bias, donors of different ages were distributed randomly across sequencing lanes. The study analyzed two additional independent replicas of 1 million unique cDNA reads from the same blood draw for two donors, one aged 18 to 29 and one aged 80 or older.

This clonotype was seen repeatedly, ten times or more. The target of this receptor is not known. One base away there is no much larger clone; base qualities are not given. Results the study describes overall, beyond this receptor: Observed TCR beta diversity per million T cells fell roughly linearly with age, and a significant reduction was already apparent by age roughly 40. Because donor CMV infection status was unknown, age-related changes in expanded clonotypes were potentially confounded. Compared with the aged group, the long-lived group had more naive CD4+ T cells, fewer expanded clones and increased TCR diversity, a pattern suggesting age selection. Total diversity estimates from one million sequenced T cells were considered lower bounds and underestimates. The percentage of naive T cells measured by flow cytometry correlated strongly with observed TCR beta diversity. Because profiling used bulk unsorted PBMCs, naive and antigen-experienced compartments could not be compared conclusively.

Library preparation employed 5' RACE. The listed sequencing device is Illumina HiSeq 2500. A second PCR of about 6 to 11 cycles was run with a J-beta primer mix and a sample-barcoded 5' primer. Each TCR beta cDNA molecule received a unique molecular identifier from a template-switch 5' adaptor carrying 12 random nucleotides. At least 2.5 million CDR3-containing paired-end reads were obtained from each sample. The Mint cDNA synthesis kit, primed by a TRBC-specific oligonucleotide, was used to synthesize first-strand cDNA from all RNA. All cDNA was treated with uracil-DNA glycosylase and then went through a first 18-cycle PCR with the universal primers M1SS and BC2_uni_R. Turning to the authors' computational methods: For normalization, 1 million high-quality reads, each with a distinct molecular identifier, were randomly selected from each sample. Reads with shared molecular identifiers were discarded instead of being binned into consensus sequences. MiTCR, set to a Q25 quality threshold and the strictest error-elimination algorithm, was used for CDR3 identification, clonotype clustering and error correction. A nonparametric unseen species model with Euler transformation was used to estimate a lower bound on total TCR beta diversity. The public reads were quality trimmed at Q25 with fastp and then assembled into clones with MiXCR by TCRdb, keeping productive beta chains. A single entry per CDR3 protein holds the most common genes and DNA from its merged rows. The V and J calls were not made by the authors but by TCRdb's processing. The sample table records 1 million or so distinct CDR3 sequences; roughly 45% of these occur just once. About 20% of the sample lies in the top ten.

The CDR3 runs 14 amino acids, cysteine and phenylalanine included. Only the CDR3 DNA stays, 42 bases, in frame from base 1. Trimming at the junction amounts to 0 bases on V and 0 bases on J, and the germline ends lie 7 bases apart. In the germline V gene, CDR1 corresponds to SGHRS and CDR2 to YFSETQ. The 39 donors, aged about 6 to 95 years, were systemically healthy Caucasian individuals from Russia. Roughly 9 milliliters of peripheral blood were drawn from each donor into EDTA-treated Vacutainer tubes. Ficoll-Paque density-gradient centrifugation was used to isolate PBMCs, with at least 6.5 million per sample. Trizol reagent was used to extract total RNA from PBMCs, with at least 6 micrograms per sample. The percentages of naive CD45RAhigh/CD27high T cells were determined by flow cytometry on a PBMC aliquot from every donor.

Recombination linked TRBV5-1 to TRBJ2-7, with the D gene not confidently named. The sample comprised blood. The source of this sequence is a woman in her sixties in good health. The bases are TGCGCCAGCAGCTTGGGGGTGAGCTCCTACGAGCAGTACTTC. Its protein is CASSLGVSSYEQYF.